These T cell receptor beta chains were read from a single sample in a study of blood T cell repertoires in COVID-19. Generated by immunoSEQ multiplex PCR, the TCRdb table keeps only in-frame clones and is missing some. This sample yields about 140,000 clones, of which roughly 90% are seen a single time; approximately 2.4% belongs to the top ten. Sequences were obtained from peripheral blood. Receptors were obtained from a human donor with COVID-19, enrolled during active disease. The donor label of this sample is uncertain. Both conserved end residues are part of each CDR3. D genes are given only for firm matches. The size field is filled for only some rows; it gives once, few, many or a size class.

size	J	V	D	DNA	CDR3
.	TRBJ1-2	TRBV18	TRBD1	TGTGCCAGCTCACTTGGGGACAGGGCTGGCTACACCTTC	CASSLGDRAGYTF
once	TRBJ1-1	TRBV9	TRBD1	TGTGCCAGCAGCAAACAGGGGGAGAGCGCTGAAGCTTTCTTT	CASSKQGESAEAFF
once	TRBJ1-3	TRBV5-6	.	TGTGCCAGCAGCGGGTCAACAGGGATAGGAAACACCATATATTTT	CASSGSTGIGNTIYF
.	TRBJ2-1	TRBV25-1	TRBD1	TGTGCCAGCAGAGCCTCGACAGGGGTAAATGAGCAGTTCTTC	CASRASTGVNEQFF
.	TRBJ2-7	TRBV5-5	TRBD1	TGTGCCAGCAGCTTGAGGCCCGGACAGGGATCCTACGAGCAGTACTTC	CASSLRPGQGSYEQYF
.	TRBJ2-5	TRBV5-4	TRBD2	TGTGCCAGCACCCCCGGGGGGATCCAAGAGACCCAGTACTTC	CASTPGGIQETQYF
.	TRBJ1-3	TRBV6-5	.	TGTGCCAGCAGTTACTCGATGGCAGTCTCTGGAAACACCATATATTTT	CASSYSMAVSGNTIYF
.	TRBJ2-7	TRBV18	.	TGTGCCAGCTCACCTAACAGTCTCTACGAGCAGTACTTC	CASSPNSLYEQYF
.	TRBJ2-2	TRBV24-1	.	TGTGCCACCTCCGACAGAGGAGACACCGGGGAGCTGTTTTTT	CATSDRGDTGELFF
.	TRBJ2-2	TRBV10-1	.	TGCGCCAGCAGTTCCCTTCGGGGGGAGCTGTTTTTT	CASSSLRGELFF
.	TRBJ1-2	TRBV13	TRBD1	TGTGCCAGCAGCCACCGGGACAGGGTTCTCTACTATGGCTACACCTTC	CASSHRDRVLYYGYTF
once	TRBJ2-7	TRBV18	TRBD1	TGTGCCAGCTCCGACCCTGGACAGGGTAATGGCGAGCAGTACTTC	CASSDPGQGNGEQYF
.	TRBJ1-1	TRBV11-2	.	TGTGCCAGCACCCTCGCAGACACTGAAGCTTTCTTT	CASTLADTEAFF
.	TRBJ2-1	TRBV6-5	.	TGTGCCAGCAGTTACTCGAGAGGGATAGGCTACAATGAGCAGTTCTTC	CASSYSRGIGYNEQFF
.	TRBJ2-5	TRBV13	TRBD1	TGTGCCAGCAGCTTAGGGACAGGGCAAGAGACCCAGTACTTC	CASSLGTGQETQYF
once	TRBJ2-2	TRBV25-1	.	TGTGCCAGCAGTGAATTATCGAACACCGGGGAGCTGTTTTTT	CASSELSNTGELFF
.	TRBJ1-4	TRBV6-5	TRBD1	TGTGCCAGCTCCCCAATTGACAGGGTTGAAGAAAAACTGTTTTTT	CASSPIDRVEEKLFF
.	TRBJ1-1	TRBV5-1	.	TGCGCCAGCAGCTTGACCCAGGGGTACGCTGAAGCTTTCTTT	CASSLTQGYAEAFF
.	TRBJ1-2	TRBV12-3/TRBV12-4	.	TGTGCCAGCAGTTTAGCGGTGGGCGGCTACACCTTC	CASSLAVGGYTF
.	TRBJ1-5	TRBV6-2/TRBV6-3	TRBD1	TGTGCCAGCAGTTATCCCACAGGGGAAGGACAGCCCCAGCATTTT	CASSYPTGEGQPQHF
.	TRBJ2-5	TRBV24-1	TRBD2	TGTGCCACCAGTGAAGCCTCGGGGGGACAAGAGACCCAGTACTTC	CATSEASGGQETQYF
.	TRBJ2-1	TRBV3-1/TRBV3-2	.	TGTGCCAGCAGCCAAGATCGGCAGGGTGATGGGCAGTTCTTC	CASSQDRQGDGQFF
few	TRBJ1-1	TRBV9	.	TGTGCCAGCAGCGGAGAGTCGCCAGACATGAACACTGAAGCTTTCTTT	CASSGESPDMNTEAFF
once	TRBJ1-1	TRBV12-3/TRBV12-4	TRBD1	TGTGCCAGCAAACCCGGGACAGATTTTGAAGCTTTCTTT	CASKPGTDFEAFF
.	TRBJ2-3	TRBV9	TRBD2	TGTGCCAGCAGCGTAGCCGCGCGGGGGGGCCTCGCAGATACGCAGTATTTT	CASSVAARGGLADTQYF
.	TRBJ1-1	TRBV10-3	TRBD1	TGTGCCACCGGAAGGACGACAGGGGAGGACACTGAAGCTTTCTTT	CATGRTTGEDTEAFF
.	TRBJ2-2	TRBV5-1	TRBD1	TGCGCCAGTGGGGACAGGGTGAACTCCGGGGAGCTGTTTTTT	CASGDRVNSGELFF
.	TRBJ2-1	TRBV3-1/TRBV3-2	TRBD2	TGTGCCAGCAGCTCTTTAGCGGGGCGGGACAATGAGCAGTTCTTC	CASSSLAGRDNEQFF
.	TRBJ2-1	TRBV2	TRBD2	TGTGCCAGCACCGGGACTAGCGGGGGGTACAATGAGCAGTTCTTC	CASTGTSGGYNEQFF
.	TRBJ2-2	TRBV9	.	TGTGCCAGCAGCGAGGGGTCCGACACCGGGGAGCTGTTTTTT	CASSEGSDTGELFF
.	TRBJ2-5	TRBV6-5	TRBD2	TGTGCCAGCAGAGGACTAGCGGGCTTCCAAGAGACCCAGTACTTC	CASRGLAGFQETQYF
.	TRBJ1-2	TRBV3-1/TRBV3-2	.	TGTGCCAGCAGCCTGACGAGGCAAAATGGCTACACCTTC	CASSLTRQNGYTF